Presented here are 27 T cell receptor beta chains from one specimen sequenced in a study of blood T cell repertoires in COVID-19. The table came from immunoSEQ multiplex PCR; TCRdb's copy has only in-frame clones and leaves some out. The sample holds around 190,000 clones; about 88% are singletons and the top ten take approximately 4.5%. The specimen sequenced was peripheral blood. These receptors all come from a human donor in a cohort sampled during active COVID-19.

The genes are TRBV30 and TRBJ1-5; the D is unclear. V was clipped by 0 bases and J by 5 bases, with 8 bases between them. CDR1 and CDR2 from the germline V gene are GTSNPN and SVGIG (reference sequence). This CDR3 region has 13 residues. CDR3 DNA sequence: TGTGCCTGGAGTGTCCAGGAAGATCAGCCCCAGCATTTT. This codes for CAWSVQEDQPQHF.

The V call is TRBV3-1 (or the pseudogene TRBV3-2), the J call TRBJ1-2, with a possible D match to TRBD1 (6 bases). The CDR3 sequence is 15 residues long. The germline V and J ends were trimmed by 4 bases and 4 bases, with 16 bases remaining between them. CDR1 and CDR2 (germline): LGHDT, YNNKEL (reference sequence). CDR3 DNA: TGTGCCAGCAGCCCTTTGGGGGGGGCGGGCTATGGCTACACCTTC. Its translation: CASSPLGGAGYGYTF.

The chain uses TRBV6-2 or TRBV6-3 and TRBJ2-7; 7 bases agree with TRBD1. CDR3 length equals 14 residues. V gave up 5 bases and J gave up 1 base; unmatched junction bases: 5. Germline V gene lookup returns CDR1 MNHEY and CDR2 SVGEGT. CDR3 sequence reads: CASSLDRNSYEQYF. In DNA form, the CDR3 reads TGTGCCAGCAGTCTGGACAGGAATTCCTACGAGCAGTACTTC.

CDR3 sequence (DNA): TGTGCCAGCAGTTCAGAGCGGTTGAAGTACCAAGAGACCCAGTACTTC. Translation gives CASSSERLKYQETQYF. The rearrangement uses TRBV28 and TRBJ2-5; possibly TRBD2 for D (5 bases). CDR1 is MDHEN, CDR2 SYDVKM, per germline. Trimming left V 4 bases short and J 0 bases short, with 15 bases between. The CDR3 consists of 16 residues. Full variable domain (rest looked up from reference TRBV28 and TRBJ2-5): DVKVTQSSRYLVKRTGEKVFLECVQDMDHENMFWYRQDPGLGLRLIYFSYDVKMKEKGDIPEGYSVSREKKERFSLILESASTNQTSMYLCASSSERLKYQETQYFGPGTRLLVL.

The chain links TRBV28 to TRBJ2-6; D gene ambiguous. The CDR3 length is 16 residues. Trimming pared 6 bases from V and 1 base from J, leaving 13 bases between. Germline CDR1 MDHEN, CDR2 SYDVKM. Here the CDR3 reads CASSPGLISGANVLTF. CDR3 nucleotides: TGTGCCAGCAGCCCAGGTTTAATTTCTGGGGCCAACGTCCTGACTTTC.

The DNA for the CDR3 is TGTGCCAGCAGCACCCGACAGGGAACCTACAATGAGCAGTTCTTC. Translating it yields CASSTRQGTYNEQFF. V and J are TRBV11-3 and TRBJ2-1, with 7 positions matching TRBD1. Trimming took 5 bases from V and 2 from J; bases not matched to a gene: 6. Germline V gene lookup returns CDR1 SGHNT and CDR2 YENEEA. CDR3 length: 15 amino acids.

The chain joins TRBV5-1 to TRBJ2-7; D may be TRBD2 (6 bases). CDR1 and CDR2 (germline): SGHRS, YFSETQ. Trimming left V 3 bases short and J 3 bases short, with 13 bases between. The CDR3 totals 14 residues. The DNA for the CDR3 is TGCGCCAGCAGCTGGGACTCCTCCTACTACGAGCAGTACTTC. This codes for CASSWDSSYYEQYF.

The rearrangement links TRBV9 to TRBJ1-1; tentatively, D is TRBD1 (6 bases). The CDR3 is 14 amino acids. V was cut by 5 bases and J by 3 bases, with 14 bases left in between. Germline V gene data show CDR1 as SGDLS and CDR2 as YYNGEE. The CDR3 DNA reads as TGTGCCAGCAGAGCAGGGGAGAGGGACACTGAAGCTTTCTTT. It codes for CASRAGERDTEAFF.

The rearrangement joins TRBV6-2 or TRBV6-3 to TRBJ1-3; no firm D call. The CDR3 has 14 amino acids. The germline V gene encodes CDR1 MNHEY and CDR2 SVGEGT. V lost 6 bases, J lost 3 bases, and 12 bases lay in between. CDR3 DNA sequence: TGTGCCAGCAGCCGAGGGATGGTTGGAAACACCATATATTTT. Amino acids: CASSRGMVGNTIYF.

CDR3 in amino acids: CSVVQAYGYTF. In nucleotides, the CDR3 is TGCAGCGTTGTACAGGCCTATGGCTACACCTTC. The chain uses TRBV29-1 and TRBJ1-2, with D possibly TRBD1 on 5 matching bases. Germline loops: CDR1 SQVTM, CDR2 ANQGSEA. The CDR3 sequence is 11 residues long. The V end was cut by 4 bases, the J end by 4 bases, with 7 bases between.

This chain connects TRBV28 to TRBJ2-7; 8 bases are shared with TRBD1. The CDR3 length is 12 residues. The germline V gene encodes CDR1 MDHEN and CDR2 SYDVKM. The V gene end was trimmed by 7 bases and the J gene end by 7 bases; junction bases not matched to a gene: 6. CDR3 region: CASTQQGGEQYF. CDR3 coding DNA: TGTGCCAGCACCCAACAGGGGGGTGAGCAGTACTTC.

The gene calls are TRBV7-2 and TRBJ1-1; TRBD1 is a possible D gene (6 bases). V gave up 1 base and J gave up 4 bases, with 13 bases separating them. The CDR3 consists of 15 residues. CDR1 and CDR2 from the germline V gene are SGHTA and FQGNSA. CDR3 DNA sequence: TGTGCCAGCAGCTTAGTTCGAGGGGGGGTCACTGAAGCTTTCTTT. This translates into CASSLVRGGVTEAFF.

The chain joins TRBV19 to TRBJ2-2, with 7 bases lining up with TRBD2. V dropped 5 bases and J dropped 7; count of bases not matched to a gene: 16. The CDR3 has 17 residues. Germline assignment: CDR1 LNHDA and CDR2 SQIVND (reference sequence). The CDR3 here is CASSATWRLATGGELFF. The CDR3 nucleotides read TGTGCCAGTAGTGCCACATGGAGACTAGCCACCGGCGGGGAGCTGTTTTTT.

The CDR3 region is CSDITGAGLAFF. DNA of the CDR3: TGCAGCGACATAACAGGGGCGGGATTGGCTTTCTTT. The rearrangement joins TRBV29-1 to TRBJ1-1; 7 nucleotides agree with TRBD1. V was pared by 7 bases and J by 11 bases, with 13 bases of the junction left unmatched. Germline CDR1 SQVTM, CDR2 ANQGSEA. The CDR3 totals 12 residues.

The chain recombines TRBV4-3 with TRBJ1-2, with a tentative D call TRBD1 (5 bases). The CDR3 spans 14 residues. In germline, CDR1 is LGHNA, CDR2 YSLEER. V was pared by 1 base and J by 3 bases, with 9 bases between. In DNA, the CDR3 is TGCGCCAGCAGCCAAGGGTTAGGGGACTATGGCTACACCTTC. Its translation: CASSQGLGDYGYTF.

The chain joins TRBV30 to TRBJ1-2; D not resolved. CDR1 and CDR2 (germline): GTSNPN, SVGIG (reference sequence). The CDR3 is 14 amino acids. The germline V and J ends were trimmed by 3 bases and 2 bases, with 13 bases remaining between them. The CDR3 bases are TGTGCCTGGAGCCCCCTCCACAAGAACTATGGCTACACCTTC. It encodes CAWSPLHKNYGYTF.

The chain combines TRBV3-1 (or the pseudogene TRBV3-2) with TRBJ2-5, with 7 bases identical to TRBD1. CDR1 and CDR2 (germline): LGHDT, YNNKEL (reference sequence). V trimming: 0 bases; J trimming: 13 bases; junction bases outside the gene matches: 14. This CDR3 is 15 amino acids long. CDR3 amino acids: CASSQDRGLGQTPYF. CDR3 coding DNA: TGTGCCAGCAGCCAAGATCGAGGGCTGGGACAGACTCCGTACTTC.

This chain connects TRBV28 to TRBJ2-7; 8 nucleotides line up with TRBD2. CDR3 size: 15 residues. V lost 6 bases, J lost 0 bases, and 7 bases stayed unmatched. Germline V CDR1 and CDR2: MDHEN, SYDVKM. CDR3 DNA: TGTGCCAGCAGGGGAGCGGGAGTCCCCTCCTACGAGCAGTACTTC. It encodes CASRGAGVPSYEQYF.

This chain uses TRBV6-1 with TRBJ2-6; 7 bases fit TRBD1. The CDR3 runs to 16 residues. Germline V gene sequence: CDR1 MNHNS, CDR2 SASEGT. V shed 3 bases and J 4 bases; nucleotides not matched to a gene: 6. The CDR3 loop is CASSERQGAGANVLTF. CDR3 nucleotides: TGTGCCAGCAGTGAGAGACAGGGAGCCGGGGCCAACGTCCTGACTTTC.

The CDR3 sequence: CASSEAAAGPWETQYF. For the CDR3, the DNA is TGTGCCAGCAGTGAGGCCGCGGCGGGGCCTTGGGAGACCCAGTACTTC. The chain couples TRBV2 to TRBJ2-5, with D perhaps matching TRBD2 (6 bases). The CDR3 runs to 16 residues. Trimming took off 3 bases at V and 5 bases at J, with 19 bases between the two ends. CDR1 and CDR2 (germline): SNHLY, FYNNEI.

The chain uses TRBV5-6 and TRBJ2-3; 11 bases are a match to TRBD2. In germline, CDR1 is SGHDT, CDR2 YYEEEE. V gave up 6 bases and J gave up 6 bases; unmatched junction bases: 3. This CDR3 has 13 amino acids. The CDR3: CASKGLAADTQYF. The CDR3, as DNA: TGTGCCAGCAAGGGACTAGCGGCCGATACGCAGTATTTT. The full variable domain, its missing parts supplied by reference TRBV5-6 and TRBJ2-3, is DAGVTQSPTHLIKTRGQQVTLRCSPKSGHDTVSWYQQALGQGPQFIFQYYEEEERQRGNFPDRFSGHQFPNYSSELNVNALLLGDSALYLCASKGLAADTQYFGPGTRLTVL.

The V and J genes are TRBV7-2 and TRBJ2-1; TRBD2 matches at 8 bases. The CDR3 spans 16 residues. Germline V lookup: CDR1 SGHTA, CDR2 FQGNSA. J gave up 6 bases and V 0 bases, and 7 bases lay outside the gene matches. The DNA for the CDR3 is TGTGCCAGCAGCTTAGCGTCTGGCGGGGGGCTCAATGAGCAGTTCTTC. This gives the protein CASSLASGGGLNEQFF.

The CDR3 bases are TGTGCCACCAGCGGGAGGGGGTCGTACTCTGGGGCCAACGTCCTGACTTTC. This codes for CATSGRGSYSGANVLTF. The genes are TRBV15 and TRBJ2-6, with D perhaps TRBD2 (7 bases). The CDR3 sequence is 17 residues long. Trimming removed 5 bases at V and 0 bases at J, with 14 bases between. The germline V gene encodes CDR1 LNHNV and CDR2 YYDKDF (reference sequence).

This chain links TRBV19 with TRBJ2-1; 11 positions agree with TRBD1. The germline V gene has CDR1 LNHDA and CDR2 SQIVND (reference sequence). The CDR3 has 15 amino acids. V gave up 8 bases and J gave up 0 bases; unmatched junction bases: 3. The DNA for the CDR3 is TGTGCCAGTGGGGACAGGGGGTTCTCCTACAATGAGCAGTTCTTC. This codes for CASGDRGFSYNEQFF. The entire variable domain, with the rest obtained from reference TRBV19 and TRBJ2-1, is as follows: DGGITQSPKYLFRKEGQNVTLSCEQNLNHDAMYWYRQDPGQGLRLIYYSQIVNDFQKGDIAEGYSVSREKKESFPLTVTSAQKNPTAFYLCASGDRGFSYNEQFFGPGTRLTVL.

The CDR3 DNA follows: TGTGCCAGCTCACCGTCGGAGGGAAACTTAGGCTACACCTTC. It yields the protein CASSPSEGNLGYTF. V and J are TRBV18 and TRBJ1-2; D not certain. CDR3 length: 14 residues. Germline-derived CDR1 and CDR2 are KGHSH and LQKENI. Trimming removed 3 bases at V and 8 bases at J, with 16 bases between.

This CDR3 is CASSASGAQETQYF. The CDR3 nucleotides are TGTGCCAGCAGTGCTAGCGGGGCGCAAGAGACCCAGTACTTC. This chain uses TRBV9 with TRBJ2-5, with 9 bases identical to TRBD2. The CDR3 has 14 residues. Germline assignment: CDR1 SGDLS and CDR2 YYNGEE. The J segment lost 2 bases and the V segment lost 5 bases, leaving 4 bases of the junction unmatched.

The chain combines TRBV6-5 with TRBJ2-5; 13 bases are a match to TRBD2. This CDR3 contains 12 residues. Germline loops: CDR1 MNHEY, CDR2 SVGAGI. V was pared by 6 bases and J by 9 bases, with 1 base of the junction left unmatched. The CDR3 DNA follows: TGTGCCAGCAGGACTAGCGGGGGGTCCCAGTACTTC. It encodes CASRTSGGSQYF.